The clone carrying this T cell receptor (beta chain) was seen ten or more times. Its cognate antigen is unknown. The record originates from a study of CD8 T cells in ankylosing spondylitis. Study observations and caveats: Within ankylosing spondylitis blood, a TCR beta motif made up of eight or nine highly homologous variants appeared to be characteristic.

V was pared by 0 bases and J by 3 bases, with 5 bases of the junction left unmatched. This CDR3 is built from 15 residues. The germline CDR1 and CDR2 sequences are SGHDT and YYEEEE. TCRdb passed the 5' RACE reads through MiXCR, listing each CDR3 protein once. The data hold roughly 48,000 distinct CDR3 sequences, with 6.5% to 9% observed a single time. The clonotype comes from a female donor with ankylosing spondylitis or in good health (not recorded which). The specimen was blood, either unsorted or a sorted T cell fraction (not recorded which). V is TRBV5-6 and J is TRBJ2-7; 8 nucleotides line up with TRBD1. The chain's CDR3 is CASSLVDREIYEQYF. In DNA, the CDR3 is TGTGCCAGCAGCTTGGTGGACAGGGAAATCTACGAGCAGTACTTC.